Below, 3 T cell receptor beta chains from the same sample are listed, as sequenced in a study of tumor-infiltrating lymphocytes in localized non-small cell lung cancer (dated by TCRdb to about 2021). The library was prepared using the immunoSEQ multiplex PCR assay. Entries here come from immuneACCESS through TCRdb and include only in-frame sequences with V and J called. Some clones fail to appear in such tables; in the studies checked, an unresolved V gene covers under half of the shortfall, and the cause of the remainder is unknown. Within this sample are over 5,500 clones, with 74% of them counted one time only. The ten largest clonotypes hold roughly 7.1% of the sample. Source material: uninvolved lung tissue not adjacent to the tumor. The receptor set was obtained from a human donor with non-small cell lung cancer.

The chain employs TRBV7-2 and TRBJ1-5, with 7 bases lining up with TRBD1. The J segment lost 3 bases and the V segment lost 5 bases, leaving 4 bases of the junction unmatched. Germline loops: CDR1 SGHTA, CDR2 FQGNSA. The CDR3 has 14 amino acids. The CDR3 protein is CASSRTGVNQPQHF. CDR3 DNA: TGTGCCAGCAGCCGTACAGGGGTCAATCAGCCCCAGCATTTT. Supplemented by reference TRBV7-2 and TRBJ1-5, the full variable domain reads GAGVSQSPSNKVTEKGKDVELRCDPISGHTALYWYRQSLGQGLEFLIYFQGNSAPDKSGLPSDRFSAERTGGSVSTLTIQRTQQEDSAVYLCASSRTGVNQPQHFGDGTRLSIL.

This chain links TRBV4-3 with TRBJ2-3, with 9 bases fitting TRBD1. The germline CDR1 and CDR2 sequences are LGHNA and YSLEER. V was clipped by 0 bases and J by 1 base; unmatched bases: 2. The CDR3 spans 16 residues. CDR3 DNA: TGCGCCAGCAGCCAAGAACGGACAGGGGGCACAGATACGCAGTATTTT. The encoded protein is CASSQERTGGTDTQYF.

The chain employs TRBV9 and TRBJ2-4; TRBD1 matches 8 bases. J lost 8 bases, V lost 1 base, and 5 bases had no gene match. This CDR3 is built from 14 residues. From germline, CDR1 is SGDLS and CDR2 YYNGEE. The CDR3 is CASSVTGGIDIQYF. CDR3 coding DNA: TGTGCCAGCAGCGTAACAGGGGGGATTGACATTCAGTACTTC. The whole variable domain, remainder taken from reference TRBV9 and TRBJ2-4, is DSGVTQTPKHLITATGQRVTLRCSPRSGDLSVYWYQQSLDQGLQFLIQYYNGEERAKGNILERFSAQQFPDLHSELNLSSLELGDSALYFCASSVTGGIDIQYFGAGTRLSVL.